The text below deals with one TCR beta chain. This specimen belongs to a study of blood T cell repertoires in COVID-19. CDR1 is SGHRS, CDR2 YFSETQ, per germline. V was shortened by 3 bases and J by 2 bases, with 14 bases between the two germline ends. The CDR3 is made up of 15 amino acids. Measured with immunoSEQ multiplex PCR; TCRdb has only the in-frame clones, and not every one. There are 180,000 or so clones in the sample; roughly 87% occur only once, and under 3% lies in the top ten. The sequenced material came from PBMCs or T cells enriched from blood (not recorded which). This TCR derives from a woman aged 35 to 49 with acute COVID-19. V is TRBV5-1 and J is TRBJ1-2; possible D gene TRBD1, 5 bases. CDR3 DNA: TGCGCCAGCAGCTCCTCCGGGGGATACAACTATGGCTACACCTTC. Residues: CASSSSGGYNYGYTF.